A single sample is the source of the 26 T cell receptor beta chains below, sequenced in a study of cytomegalovirus exposure and HLA in healthy donors. Only in-frame clones appear in the TCRdb table, and some are missing; sequencing was by immunoSEQ multiplex PCR. The table has a few hundred thousand clones, approximately 88% seen once. Sequenced material: PBMCs. Receptors originate from a woman between 25 and 40 years old in good health and CMV-seropositive.

J is TRBJ1-1 and V is TRBV6-1; possible D gene TRBD1, 5 bases. The CDR3 contains 13 residues. The V gene lost 7 bases and the J gene lost 1 base, with 10 bases spanning the gap. CDR1 MNHNS and CDR2 SASEGT come from the germline V gene. The CDR3 region is CASTRGQNTEAFF. The CDR3 DNA reads as TGTGCCAGCACTAGAGGACAGAACACTGAAGCTTTCTTT.

The rearrangement links TRBV30 to TRBJ1-1; D remains unclear. The CDR3 contains 15 residues. The V gene's germline CDR1 is GTSNPN and CDR2 SVGIG (reference sequence). V gave up 2 bases and J gave up 4 bases, with 17 bases separating them. This chain's CDR3 is CAWSQAGWVGTEAFF. The CDR3 bases are TGTGCCTGGAGTCAGGCCGGCTGGGTGGGCACTGAAGCTTTCTTT.

This chain joins TRBV4-1 and TRBJ2-7, with D unclear. From germline, CDR1 is MGHRA and CDR2 YSYEKL. The CDR3 extends over 12 amino acids. V lost 4 bases, J lost 6 bases, and 10 bases lay in between. The CDR3, as DNA: TGCGCCAGCAGCCCTGGAACGGTCGAGCAGTACTTC. Its protein product is CASSPGTVEQYF.

This clone came up once. This CDR3 is also generated by other DNA sequences in the sample. The chain combines TRBV30 with TRBJ1-2; D gene uncertain. V was trimmed by 5 bases and J by 2 bases, leaving 6 bases between them. Germline CDR1 and CDR2: GTSNPN and SVGIG (reference sequence). This CDR3 contains 11 residues. CDR3 sequence reads: CAWGVNYGYTF. For the CDR3, the DNA is TGTGCCTGGGGAGTCAACTATGGCTACACCTTC. The whole variable domain, filled in from reference TRBV30 and TRBJ1-2, reads SQTIHQWPATLVQPVGSPLSLECTVEGTSNPNLYWYRQAAGRGLQLLFYSVGIGQISSEVPQNLSASRPQDRQFILSSKKLLLSDSGFYLCAWGVNYGYTFGSGTRLTVV.

This clone was recorded only once. The rearrangement joins TRBV13 to TRBJ2-3, with TRBD2 matching over 9 bases. V gave up 4 bases and J gave up 0 bases; unmatched junction bases: 11. The CDR3 spans 18 residues. Germline assignment: CDR1 PRHDT and CDR2 FYEKMQ (reference sequence). CDR3: CASSSNSRTSESTDTQYF. DNA for the CDR3: TGTGCCAGCAGCTCGAACAGTAGGACTAGCGAGAGCACAGATACGCAGTATTTT.

This chain uses TRBV11-2 with TRBJ1-1; the D gene is possibly TRBD1 (5 bases). The ends were cut back, 1 base at V and 0 bases at J, with 12 bases in the middle. The CDR3 consists of 16 residues. CDR1 is SGHAT and CDR2 is FQNNGV in the germline V gene. In nucleotides, the CDR3 is TGTGCCAGCAGCTTAGGAAGGGGAACCATGAACACTGAAGCTTTCTTT. Protein sequence: CASSLGRGTMNTEAFF.

This clone was seen once. The CDR3 DNA reads as TGCGCCAGCAGCTCCCTAGTGGGCGGGGAGCTGTTTTTT. Translated, it gives CASSSLVGGELFF. The V gene is TRBV5-1, the J gene TRBJ2-2, with unresolved D. CDR3 length: 13 amino acids. CDR1 and CDR2 from the germline V gene are SGHRS and YFSETQ. The V end was cut by 3 bases, the J end by 7 bases, with 10 bases between.

DNA for the CDR3: TGTGCCTGGAGTCAAGGGGATTTGATAGTAGCTTTCTTT. The encoded protein is CAWSQGDLIVAFF. The chain combines TRBV30 with TRBJ1-1, with D possibly TRBD1 on 5 matching bases. Per germline, CDR1 GTSNPN and CDR2 SVGIG (reference sequence). Deletions cut 2 bases from V and 10 bases from J, with 17 bases between. The CDR3 is made up of 13 amino acids.

Many counts were recorded for this clone. This chain links TRBV7-9 with TRBJ2-7, with 7 bases fitting TRBD1. This CDR3 spans 13 amino acids. Germline CDR1 is SEHNR and CDR2 is FQNEAQ (reference sequence). V was clipped by 7 bases and J by 4 bases; unmatched bases: 7. CDR3 bases: TGTGCCAGCACCACAGGGGAAAATTACGAGCAGTACTTC. Protein: CASTTGENYEQYF.

The V gene is TRBV5-6, the J gene TRBJ1-3; 8 nucleotides line up with TRBD1. The J segment lost 0 bases and the V segment lost 4 bases, leaving 6 bases of the junction unmatched. This CDR3 has 16 residues. The V gene's germline CDR1 is SGHDT and CDR2 YYEEEE. CDR3 nucleotide sequence: TGTGCCAGCAGCGGACGGGACAGGAGCTCTGGAAACACCATATATTTT. Residues: CASSGRDRSSGNTIYF.

V and J are TRBV7-6 and TRBJ2-3, with TRBD2 matching over 7 bases. Germline trimming cut 5 bases from V and 3 bases from J; bases unmatched to any gene: 2. Per germline, CDR1 SGHVS and CDR2 FNYEAQ. The CDR3 extends over 13 amino acids. This chain's CDR3 is CASSGRGTDTQYF. CDR3 in DNA: TGTGCCAGCAGCGGGAGGGGAACAGATACGCAGTATTTT.

As for this clone: Other DNA variants within this sample encode the same CDR3. The chain couples TRBV11-3 to TRBJ2-3; no firm D call. Per the germline V gene, CDR1 is SGHNT and CDR2 is YENEEA. The V gene lost 3 bases and the J gene lost 5 bases, with 6 bases spanning the gap. The CDR3 covers 12 residues. CDR3 protein: CASSFGLDTQYF. CDR3 in DNA: TGTGCCAGCAGCTTCGGGTTAGATACGCAGTATTTT.

The J gene is TRBJ1-1, the V gene TRBV30; D is perhaps TRBD1 (5 bases). This CDR3 has 16 residues. CDR1 and CDR2 from the germline V gene are GTSNPN and SVGIG (reference sequence). Trimming pared 2 bases from V and 1 base from J, leaving 17 bases between. The CDR3 loop reads CAWSITGRDPNTEAFF. In DNA, the CDR3 is TGTGCCTGGAGTATCACGGGCCGGGACCCGAACACTGAAGCTTTCTTT.

The chain recombines TRBV5-4 with TRBJ2-7; D remains ambiguous. Germline lookup yields CDR1 SGHNT and CDR2 YYREEE (reference sequence). The CDR3 has 14 residues. V shed 6 bases and J shed 5 bases, with 18 bases lying between them. The chain's CDR3 is CASTSRSGNHEQYF. The CDR3 nucleotides read TGTGCCAGCACCTCGAGATCGGGTAACCACGAGCAGTACTTC.

V usage is TRBV6-5 and J usage is TRBJ1-1; 12 bases agree with TRBD1. V trimming: 9 bases; J trimming: 4 bases; junction bases outside the gene matches: 6. The germline V gene encodes CDR1 MNHEY and CDR2 SVGAGI. CDR3 length: 14 amino acids. In nucleotides, the CDR3 is TGTGCCAGTTGGGACAGGGGGCATCGCACTGAAGCTTTCTTT. This encodes CASWDRGHRTEAFF.

The V gene is TRBV30, the J gene TRBJ2-3, with 11 bases identical to TRBD2. The germline V gene has CDR1 GTSNPN and CDR2 SVGIG (reference sequence). The CDR3 runs to 15 residues. With 3 bases clipped from V and 6 bases from J, the junction kept 8 bases outside the gene matches. The DNA for the CDR3 is TGTGCCTGGAGCGAAGGACTAGCGGGCGCCGATACGCAGTATTTT. It encodes CAWSEGLAGADTQYF.

The rearrangement joins TRBV5-1 to TRBJ2-5; D uncertain. Germline V gene data show CDR1 as SGHRS and CDR2 as YFSETQ. Trimming pared 1 base from V and 5 bases from J, leaving 15 bases between. The CDR3 runs 15 residues. The CDR3 region is CASSLYGLLRETQYF. CDR3 DNA sequence: TGCGCCAGCAGCTTGTATGGCCTCTTGCGGGAGACCCAGTACTTC.

The chain links TRBV25-1 to TRBJ1-4, with 10 nucleotides matching TRBD1. Germline V lookup: CDR1 MGHDK, CDR2 SYGVNS. Unmatched junction bases numbered 3, after V lost 2 bases and J lost 6 bases. The CDR3 has 15 amino acids. CDR3 DNA sequence: TGTGCCAGCAGTGAAGTCGGGACAGGGGATGAAAAACTGTTTTTT. Protein product: CASSEVGTGDEKLFF.

J is TRBJ2-5 and V is TRBV30; the D call may be TRBD1 or TRBD2 (6 bases each). The CDR3 totals 15 residues. Germline-derived CDR1 and CDR2 are GTSNPN and SVGIG (reference sequence). The ends were cut back, 0 bases at V and 1 base at J, with 12 bases in the middle. The CDR3 sequence is CAWSVWGARQETQYF. CDR3 in DNA: TGTGCCTGGAGTGTATGGGGGGCGCGCCAAGAGACCCAGTACTTC.

This clone was seen a handful of times. The gene calls are TRBV18 and TRBJ1-3, with D tentatively TRBD1 (6 bases). Germline V gives CDR1 KGHSH, CDR2 LQKENI. Trimming stripped 3 bases from V and 6 bases from J, with 12 bases between. The CDR3 totals 14 residues. In nucleotides, the CDR3 is TGTGCCAGCTCACCGGACAGAGAAGTAAACACCATATATTTT. This codes for CASSPDREVNTIYF.

The chain uses TRBV29-1 and TRBJ2-7; no definite D call. V gave up 4 bases and J gave up 5 bases, with 21 bases separating them. This CDR3 has 15 amino acids. Germline V gene lookup returns CDR1 SQVTM and CDR2 ANQGSEA. In DNA form, the CDR3 reads TGCAGCGTTGGGGTTTTGGGGTCTAGTGGTGACGAGCAGTACTTC. Translating it yields CSVGVLGSSGDEQYF.

The chain uses TRBV12-5 and TRBJ2-5, with unresolved D. V lost 6 bases and J 5 bases, leaving 13 bases between the germline ends. The CDR3 has 13 residues. CDR1 is LGHNT, CDR2 FRNRAP, per germline. CDR3 protein: CASGLTSWETQYF. CDR3 DNA sequence: TGTGCTAGTGGCCTCACGTCGTGGGAGACCCAGTACTTC.

The rearrangement joins TRBV5-1 to TRBJ2-5; D remains ambiguous. The CDR3 is made up of 13 amino acids. Germline CDR1 is SGHRS and CDR2 is YFSETQ. V was shortened by 2 bases and J by 4 bases, with 9 bases between the two germline ends. CDR3 residues: CASSLFHRETQYF. Here the CDR3 DNA reads TGCGCCAGCAGCTTATTTCATCGAGAGACCCAGTACTTC.

The genes are TRBV4-3 and TRBJ2-1, with D perhaps TRBD2 (5 bases). The CDR3 contains 15 residues. Germline CDR1 is LGHNA and CDR2 is YSLEER. V lost 3 bases, J lost 0 bases, and 9 bases lay in between. The CDR3 sequence: CASSQRRSSYNEQFF. In nucleotides, the CDR3 is TGCGCCAGCAGCCAGCGGAGGAGCTCCTACAATGAGCAGTTCTTC.

The V call is TRBV11-1, the J call TRBJ2-7; D possibly corresponds to TRBD1 (5 bases). The CDR3 totals 13 residues. Germline CDR1 is SGHAT and CDR2 is FQDESV (reference sequence). V gave up 4 bases and J gave up 3 bases, with 10 bases separating them. For the CDR3, the DNA is TGTGCCAGCAGCTCCGGACACGACTACGAGCAGTACTTC. Translated, it gives CASSSGHDYEQYF.

The CDR3 loop is CASSYSKGTYEQYF. Written as DNA, the CDR3 is TGTGCCAGCAGTTACTCGAAAGGGACCTACGAGCAGTACTTC. V gene TRBV6-5 combines with J gene TRBJ2-7; D gene ambiguous. Trimming pared 0 bases from V and 2 bases from J, leaving 8 bases between. The CDR3 has 14 residues. Germline CDR1 reads MNHEY; CDR2 reads SVGAGI.